This T cell receptor (beta chain) was sequenced in a study of control samples from healthy donors and cancer patients. TCRdb's copy holds only in-frame clones and misses some; the assay was immunoSEQ multiplex PCR. The profile covers 250,000 to 300,000 clones, with 82% appearing a single time and roughly 14% taken by the ten largest. CDR3 length: 13 residues. Germline V gene lookup returns CDR1 LNHDA and CDR2 SQIVND (reference sequence). V was shortened by 8 bases and J by 0 bases, with 7 bases between the two germline ends. Sequenced sample: PBMCs. The chain is built from TRBV19 and TRBJ2-2, with D perhaps given as TRBD1 or TRBD2 (5 bases each). The clonotype was recovered from a woman between 55 and 75 years old with lung cancer. Here the CDR3 reads CASRDPNTGELFF. In nucleotides, the CDR3 is TGTGCCAGTCGGGACCCGAACACCGGGGAGCTGTTTTTT. The variable domain in full, with the rest retrieved from reference TRBV19 and TRBJ2-2, is DGGITQSPKYLFRKEGQNVTLSCEQNLNHDAMYWYRQDPGQGLRLIYYSQIVNDFQKGDIAEGYSVSREKKESFPLTVTSAQKNPTAFYLCASRDPNTGELFFGEGSRLTVL.